This T cell receptor beta chain derives from a study of spatial heterogeneity in lung cancer. Overall study context: The mean occurrence of each unique TCR and UMI combination in raw reads exceeded eight. Study-wide points: The study found that expanded intratumoral alpha and beta TCR counts tracked tumor mutation counts.

From the 5' RACE reads, TCRdb called clonotypes with MiXCR, one entry per CDR3 protein. The table has over 3,000 distinct CDR3 sequences, over 9% seen once. This clonotype is medium-sized by share. Its antigen is not known. Germline CDR1 KGHDR, CDR2 SFDVKD. V shed 0 bases and J shed 8 bases, with 16 bases lying between them. This CDR3 is 16 amino acids long. As to time point: sample taken at primary tumor resection. No cells were sorted before sequencing. The whole RNA sequenced was extracted from tumor, nontumor lung or frozen PBMC. The chain is built from TRBV24-1 and TRBJ2-1; weak D call: TRBD1 (6 bases). Specimen: lung tumor tissue, collected at surgery. The source is a female donor with early-stage non-small cell lung cancer. Here the CDR3 reads CATSDLPGSQGYEQFF. The CDR3 DNA is TGTGCCACCAGTGATTTGCCCGGATCACAGGGCTATGAGCAGTTCTTC.